This T cell receptor (beta chain) is from a study of blood T cell repertoires in COVID-19. The V gene's germline CDR1 is KGHSH and CDR2 LQKENI. The CDR3 length is 16 residues. Trimming cost V 0 bases and J 1 base, with 9 bases left between them. This table comes from immunoSEQ multiplex PCR, and its TCRdb copy is limited to in-frame clones, with some not included. The table lists 200,000 to 250,000 clones, about nine tenths of them singletons, with over 3% in the top ten. Which cohort a participant joined came from the clinical history participants gave. The V and J genes are TRBV18 and TRBJ1-4; weak D call: TRBD1 (5 bases). Sequencing was carried out using PBMCs or T cells enriched from blood (not recorded which). This TCR derives from a woman in her thirties or forties with acute COVID-19. The CDR3 bases are TGTGCCAGCTCACCACCGAATCAGGGAACTAATGAAAAACTGTTTTTT. Protein sequence: CASSPPNQGTNEKLFF.